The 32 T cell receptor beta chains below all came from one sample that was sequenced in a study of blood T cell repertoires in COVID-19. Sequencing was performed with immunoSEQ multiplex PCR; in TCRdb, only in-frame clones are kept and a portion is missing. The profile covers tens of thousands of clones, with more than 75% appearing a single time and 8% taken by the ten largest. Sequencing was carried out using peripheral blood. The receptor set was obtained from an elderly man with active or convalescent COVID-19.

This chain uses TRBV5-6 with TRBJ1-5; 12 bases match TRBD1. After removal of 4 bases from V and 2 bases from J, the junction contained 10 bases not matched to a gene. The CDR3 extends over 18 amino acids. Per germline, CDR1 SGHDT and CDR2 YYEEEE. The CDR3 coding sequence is TGTGCCAGCAGCCTCGGGACAGGGGGCCTGGTTGGCAATCAGCCCCAGCATTTT. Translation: CASSLGTGGLVGNQPQHF. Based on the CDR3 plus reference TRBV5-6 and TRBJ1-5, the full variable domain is DAGVTQSPTHLIKTRGQQVTLRCSPKSGHDTVSWYQQALGQGPQFIFQYYEEEERQRGNFPDRFSGHQFPNYSSELNVNALLLGDSALYLCASSLGTGGLVGNQPQHFGDGTRLSIL.

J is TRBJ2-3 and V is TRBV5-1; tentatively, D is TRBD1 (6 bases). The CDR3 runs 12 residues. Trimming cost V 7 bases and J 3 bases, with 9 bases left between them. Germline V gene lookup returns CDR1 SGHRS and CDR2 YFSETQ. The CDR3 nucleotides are TGCGCCAGCGGAACAGGGACAGATACGCAGTATTTT. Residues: CASGTGTDTQYF.

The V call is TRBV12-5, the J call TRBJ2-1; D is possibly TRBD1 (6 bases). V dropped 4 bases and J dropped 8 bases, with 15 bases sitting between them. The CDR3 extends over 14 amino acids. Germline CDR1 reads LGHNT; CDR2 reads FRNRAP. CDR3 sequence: CASGSGASRDEQFF. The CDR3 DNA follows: TGTGCTAGTGGTTCAGGGGCTTCTAGGGATGAGCAGTTCTTC.

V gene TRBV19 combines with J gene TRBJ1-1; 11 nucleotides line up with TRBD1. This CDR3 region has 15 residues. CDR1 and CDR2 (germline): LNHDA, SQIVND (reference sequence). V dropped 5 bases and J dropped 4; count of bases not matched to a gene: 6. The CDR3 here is CASSPGTGGFTEAFF. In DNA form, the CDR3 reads TGTGCCAGTAGTCCCGGGACAGGGGGATTCACTGAAGCTTTCTTT.

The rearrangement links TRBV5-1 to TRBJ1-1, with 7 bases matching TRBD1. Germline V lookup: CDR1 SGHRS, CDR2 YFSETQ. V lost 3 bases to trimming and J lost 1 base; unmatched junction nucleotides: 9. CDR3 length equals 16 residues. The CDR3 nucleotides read TGCGCCAGCAGCTCTCGGGACAGTTTAAGGAACACTGAAGCTTTCTTT. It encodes CASSSRDSLRNTEAFF.

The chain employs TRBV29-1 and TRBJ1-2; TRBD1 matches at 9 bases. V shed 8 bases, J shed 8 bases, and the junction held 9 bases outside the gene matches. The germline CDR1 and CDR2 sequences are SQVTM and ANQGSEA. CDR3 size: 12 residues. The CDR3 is CSYLTGGIGYTF. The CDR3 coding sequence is TGCAGCTATTTGACAGGGGGTATCGGCTACACCTTC.

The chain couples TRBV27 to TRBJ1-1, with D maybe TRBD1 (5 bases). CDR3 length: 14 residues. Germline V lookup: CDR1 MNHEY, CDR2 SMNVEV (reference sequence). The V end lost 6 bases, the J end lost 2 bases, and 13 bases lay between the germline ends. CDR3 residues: CASSSQEGNTEAFF. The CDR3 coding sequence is TGTGCCAGCAGCTCACAGGAGGGAAACACTGAAGCTTTCTTT.

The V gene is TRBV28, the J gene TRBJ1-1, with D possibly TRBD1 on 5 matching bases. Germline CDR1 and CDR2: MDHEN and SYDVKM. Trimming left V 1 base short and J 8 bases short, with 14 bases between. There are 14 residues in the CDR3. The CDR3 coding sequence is TGTGCCAGCAGTTTATATTCGGCAGCAGGGGAAGCTTTCTTT. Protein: CASSLYSAAGEAFF.

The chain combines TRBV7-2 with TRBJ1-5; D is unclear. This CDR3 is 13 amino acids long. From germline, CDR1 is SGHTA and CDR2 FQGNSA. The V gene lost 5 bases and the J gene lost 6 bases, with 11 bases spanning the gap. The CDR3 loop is CASSPGSVQPQHF. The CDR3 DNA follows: TGTGCCAGCAGCCCCGGGTCCGTTCAGCCCCAGCATTTT.

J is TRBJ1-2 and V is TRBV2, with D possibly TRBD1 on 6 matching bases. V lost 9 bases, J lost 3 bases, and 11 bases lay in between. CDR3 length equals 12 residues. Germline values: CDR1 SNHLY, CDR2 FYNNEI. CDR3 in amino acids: CASDHRDYGYTF. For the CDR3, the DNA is TGTGCCAGTGATCACAGGGACTATGGCTACACCTTC.

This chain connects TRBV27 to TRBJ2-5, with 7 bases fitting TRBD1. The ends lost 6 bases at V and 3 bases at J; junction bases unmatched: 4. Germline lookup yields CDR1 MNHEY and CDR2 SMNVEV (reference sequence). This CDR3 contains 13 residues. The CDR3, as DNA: TGTGCCAGCAGATCGACAGGGAAAGAGACCCAGTACTTC. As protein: CASRSTGKETQYF.

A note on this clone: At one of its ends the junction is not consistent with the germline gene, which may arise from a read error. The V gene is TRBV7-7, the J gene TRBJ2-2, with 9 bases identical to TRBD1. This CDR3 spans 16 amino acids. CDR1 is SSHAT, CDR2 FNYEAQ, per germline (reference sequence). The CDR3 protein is CASSLGATGGTGELFF. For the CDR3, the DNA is TGTGCTAGCAGCTTAGGGGCGACAGGGGGCACCGGGGAGCTGTTTTTT.

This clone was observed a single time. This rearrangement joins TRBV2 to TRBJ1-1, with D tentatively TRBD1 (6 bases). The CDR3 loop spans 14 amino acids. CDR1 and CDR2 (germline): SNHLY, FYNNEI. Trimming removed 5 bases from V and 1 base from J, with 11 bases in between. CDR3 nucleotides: TGTGCCAGCAGTTTACAGGGCAGGAACACTGAAGCTTTCTTT. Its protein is CASSLQGRNTEAFF.

The CDR3 bases are TGTGCCAGCAGTGAAGCAATGTCGGAGGCCCAGCATTTT. Translation: CASSEAMSEAQHF. V and J are TRBV6-1 and TRBJ1-5, with unresolved D. The V gene lost 0 bases and the J gene lost 11 bases, with 11 bases spanning the gap. The CDR3 runs 13 residues. Looked up from germline, CDR1 is MNHNS and CDR2 is SASEGT.

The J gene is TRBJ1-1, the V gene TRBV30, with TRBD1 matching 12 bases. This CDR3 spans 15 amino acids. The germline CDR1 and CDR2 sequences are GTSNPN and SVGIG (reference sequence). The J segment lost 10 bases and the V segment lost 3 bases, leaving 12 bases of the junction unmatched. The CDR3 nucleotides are TGTGCCTGGAGAATCGGGACAGGGGGCTCCGTGGGAGCTTTCTTT. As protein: CAWRIGTGGSVGAFF.

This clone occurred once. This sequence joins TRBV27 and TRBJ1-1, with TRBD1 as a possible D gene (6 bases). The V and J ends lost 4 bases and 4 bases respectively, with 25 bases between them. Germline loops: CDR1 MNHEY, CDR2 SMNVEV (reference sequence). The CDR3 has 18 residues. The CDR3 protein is CASSSTKLLQGLPTEAFF. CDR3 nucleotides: TGTGCCAGCAGTTCAACCAAATTACTTCAGGGGCTACCCACTGAAGCTTTCTTT.

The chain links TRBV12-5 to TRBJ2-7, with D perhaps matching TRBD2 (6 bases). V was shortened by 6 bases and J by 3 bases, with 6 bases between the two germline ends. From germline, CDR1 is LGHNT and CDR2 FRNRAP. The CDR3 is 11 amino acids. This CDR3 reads CASGEGYEQYV. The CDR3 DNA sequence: TGTGCTAGTGGGGAGGGCTACGAGCAGTACGTC.

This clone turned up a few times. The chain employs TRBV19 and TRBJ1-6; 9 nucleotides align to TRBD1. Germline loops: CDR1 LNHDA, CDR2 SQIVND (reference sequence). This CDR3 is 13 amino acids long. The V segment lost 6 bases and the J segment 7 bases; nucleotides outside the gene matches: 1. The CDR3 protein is CASRDRGNSPLHF. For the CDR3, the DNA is TGTGCCAGTAGGGACAGGGGAAATTCACCCCTCCACTTT.

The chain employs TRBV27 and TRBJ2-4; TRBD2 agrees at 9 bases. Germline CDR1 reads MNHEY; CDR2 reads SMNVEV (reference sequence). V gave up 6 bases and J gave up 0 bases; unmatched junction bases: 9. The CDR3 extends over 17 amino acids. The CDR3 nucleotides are TGTGCCAGCAGGACGTTAGCGGGAGTTCCAGCCAAAAACATTCAGTACTTC. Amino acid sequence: CASRTLAGVPAKNIQYF.

CDR3 in amino acids: CASSPHSVTGELFF. The CDR3 DNA sequence: TGTGCCAGCAGCCCCCATAGCGTCACCGGGGAGCTGTTTTTT. The chain combines TRBV3-1 (or the pseudogene TRBV3-2) with TRBJ2-2; a weak D match, TRBD2 (5 bases). V dropped 4 bases and J dropped 4 bases, with 10 bases sitting between them. Germline V lookup: CDR1 LGHDT, CDR2 YNNKEL (reference sequence). This CDR3 comprises 14 residues.

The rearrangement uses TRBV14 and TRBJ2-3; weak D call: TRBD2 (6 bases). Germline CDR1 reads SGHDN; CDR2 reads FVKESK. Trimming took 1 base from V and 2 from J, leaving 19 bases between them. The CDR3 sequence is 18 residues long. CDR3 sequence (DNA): TGTGCCAGCAGCCAAGGCCACCTGGACGGGGGTGACACAGATACGCAGTATTTT. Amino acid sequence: CASSQGHLDGGDTDTQYF. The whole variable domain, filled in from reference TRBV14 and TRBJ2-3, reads EAGVTQFPSHSVIEKGQTVTLRCDPISGHDNLYWYRRVMGKEIKFLLHFVKESKQDESGMPNNRFLAERTGGTYSTLKVQPAELEDSGVYFCASSQGHLDGGDTDTQYFGPGTRLTVL.

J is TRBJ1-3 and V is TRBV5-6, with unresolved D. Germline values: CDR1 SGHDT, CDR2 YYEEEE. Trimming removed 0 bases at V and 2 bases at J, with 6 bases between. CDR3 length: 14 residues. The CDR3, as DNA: TGTGCCAGCAGCTTGGGGCGGACTGGAAACACCATATATTTT. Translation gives CASSLGRTGNTIYF.

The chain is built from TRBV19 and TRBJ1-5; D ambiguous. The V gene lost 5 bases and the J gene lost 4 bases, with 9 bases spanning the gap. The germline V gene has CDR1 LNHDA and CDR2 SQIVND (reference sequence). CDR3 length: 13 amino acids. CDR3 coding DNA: TGTGCCAGTAGTTACTCCAGGAATCAGCCCCAGCATTTT. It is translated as CASSYSRNQPQHF.

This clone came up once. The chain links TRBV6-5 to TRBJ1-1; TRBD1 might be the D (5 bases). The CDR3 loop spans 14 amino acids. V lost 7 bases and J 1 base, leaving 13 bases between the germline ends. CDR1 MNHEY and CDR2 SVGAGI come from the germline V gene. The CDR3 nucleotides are TGTGCCAGCAATCGCAGGGCGGCGAACACTGAAGCTTTCTTT. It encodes CASNRRAANTEAFF.

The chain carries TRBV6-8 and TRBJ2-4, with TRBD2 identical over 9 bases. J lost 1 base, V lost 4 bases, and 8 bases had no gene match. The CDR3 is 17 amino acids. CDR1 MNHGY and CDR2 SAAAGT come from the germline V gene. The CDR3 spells CASSSPCGREAKNIQYF. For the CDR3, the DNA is TGTGCCAGCAGTTCCCCTTGCGGGAGGGAGGCCAAAAACATTCAGTACTTC.

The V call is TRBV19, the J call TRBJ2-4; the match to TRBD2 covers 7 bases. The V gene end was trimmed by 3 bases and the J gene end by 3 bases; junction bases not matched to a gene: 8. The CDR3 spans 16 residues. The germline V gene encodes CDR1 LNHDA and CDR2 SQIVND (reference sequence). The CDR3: CASSIDQRGVKNIQYF. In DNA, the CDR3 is TGTGCCAGTAGTATTGACCAGCGGGGAGTCAAAAACATTCAGTACTTC. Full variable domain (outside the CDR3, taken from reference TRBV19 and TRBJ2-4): DGGITQSPKYLFRKEGQNVTLSCEQNLNHDAMYWYRQDPGQGLRLIYYSQIVNDFQKGDIAEGYSVSREKKESFPLTVTSAQKNPTAFYLCASSIDQRGVKNIQYFGAGTRLSVL.

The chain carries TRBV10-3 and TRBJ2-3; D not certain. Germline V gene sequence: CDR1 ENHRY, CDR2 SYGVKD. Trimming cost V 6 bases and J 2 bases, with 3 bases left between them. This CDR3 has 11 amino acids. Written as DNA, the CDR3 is TGTGCCATCAGCAACACAGATACGCAGTATTTT. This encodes CAISNTDTQYF.

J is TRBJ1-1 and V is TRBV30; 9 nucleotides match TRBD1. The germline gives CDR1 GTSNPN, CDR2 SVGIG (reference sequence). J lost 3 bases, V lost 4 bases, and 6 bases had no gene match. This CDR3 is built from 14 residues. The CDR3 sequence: CAWNKGTGYTEAFF. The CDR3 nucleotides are TGTGCCTGGAATAAAGGGACAGGGTACACTGAAGCTTTCTTT.

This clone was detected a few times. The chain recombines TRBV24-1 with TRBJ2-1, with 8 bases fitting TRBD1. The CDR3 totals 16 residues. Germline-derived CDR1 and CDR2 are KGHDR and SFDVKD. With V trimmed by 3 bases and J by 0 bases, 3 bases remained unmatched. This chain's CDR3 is CATSDTTGGSYNEQFF. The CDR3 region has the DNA TGTGCCACCAGTGATACTACAGGGGGCTCCTACAATGAGCAGTTCTTC.

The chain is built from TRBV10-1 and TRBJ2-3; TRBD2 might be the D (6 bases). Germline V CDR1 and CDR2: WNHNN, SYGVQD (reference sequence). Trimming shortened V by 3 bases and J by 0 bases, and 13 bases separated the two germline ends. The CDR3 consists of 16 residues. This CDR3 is CASSEIAGTSTDTQYF. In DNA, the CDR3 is TGCGCCAGCAGTGAAATAGCCGGGACTAGCACAGATACGCAGTATTTT.

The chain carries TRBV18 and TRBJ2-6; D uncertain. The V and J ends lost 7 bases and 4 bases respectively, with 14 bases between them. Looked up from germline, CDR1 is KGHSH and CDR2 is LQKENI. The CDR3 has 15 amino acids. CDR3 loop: CASLPDISGANVLTF. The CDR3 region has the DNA TGTGCCAGCTTACCCGACATATCAGGGGCCAACGTCCTGACTTTC.

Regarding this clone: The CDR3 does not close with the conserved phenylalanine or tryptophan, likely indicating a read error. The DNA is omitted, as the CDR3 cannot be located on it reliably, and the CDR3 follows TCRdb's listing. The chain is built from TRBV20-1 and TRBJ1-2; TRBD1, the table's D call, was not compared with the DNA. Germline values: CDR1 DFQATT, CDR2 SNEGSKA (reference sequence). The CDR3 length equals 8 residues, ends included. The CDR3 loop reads CSRGHGRL.